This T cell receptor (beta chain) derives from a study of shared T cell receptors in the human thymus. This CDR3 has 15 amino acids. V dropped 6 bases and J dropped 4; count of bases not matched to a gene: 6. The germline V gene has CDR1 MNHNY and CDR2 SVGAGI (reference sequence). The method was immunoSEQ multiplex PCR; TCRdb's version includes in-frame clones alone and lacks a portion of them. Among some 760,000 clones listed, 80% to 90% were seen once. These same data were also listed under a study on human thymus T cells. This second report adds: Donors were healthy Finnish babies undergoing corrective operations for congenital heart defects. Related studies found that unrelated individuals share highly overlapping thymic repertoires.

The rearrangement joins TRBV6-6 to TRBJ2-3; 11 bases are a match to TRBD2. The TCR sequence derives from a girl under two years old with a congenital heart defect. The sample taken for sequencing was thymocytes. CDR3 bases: TGTGCCAGCAGGTCGACTAGCGGGGAGGCAGATACGCAGTATTTT. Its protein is CASRSTSGEADTQYF.